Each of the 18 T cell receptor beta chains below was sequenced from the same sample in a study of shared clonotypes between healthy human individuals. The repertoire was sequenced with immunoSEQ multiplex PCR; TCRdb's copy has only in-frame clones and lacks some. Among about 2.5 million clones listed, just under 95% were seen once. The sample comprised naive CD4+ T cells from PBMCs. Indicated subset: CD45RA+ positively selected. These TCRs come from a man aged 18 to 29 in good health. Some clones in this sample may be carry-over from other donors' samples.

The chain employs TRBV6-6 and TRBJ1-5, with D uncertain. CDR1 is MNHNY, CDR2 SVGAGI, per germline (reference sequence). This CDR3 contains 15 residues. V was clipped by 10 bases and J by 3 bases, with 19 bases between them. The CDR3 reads CATQREGSYNQPQHF. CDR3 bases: TGTGCCACCCAGAGGGAAGGAAGTTACAATCAGCCCCAGCATTTT.

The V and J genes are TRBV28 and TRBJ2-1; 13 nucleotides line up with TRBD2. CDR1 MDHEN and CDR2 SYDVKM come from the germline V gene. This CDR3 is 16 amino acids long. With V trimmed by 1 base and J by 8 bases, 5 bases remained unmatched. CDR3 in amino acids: CASSLLETSGRYEQFF. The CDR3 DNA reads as TGTGCCAGCAGTTTATTAGAGACTAGCGGGAGGTATGAGCAGTTCTTC.

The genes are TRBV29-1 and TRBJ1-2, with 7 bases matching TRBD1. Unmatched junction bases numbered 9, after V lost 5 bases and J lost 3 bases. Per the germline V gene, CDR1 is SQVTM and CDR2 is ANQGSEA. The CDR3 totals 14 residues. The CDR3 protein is CSVSNRGLDYGYTF. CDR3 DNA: TGCAGCGTTTCCAACAGGGGCCTAGACTATGGCTACACCTTC.

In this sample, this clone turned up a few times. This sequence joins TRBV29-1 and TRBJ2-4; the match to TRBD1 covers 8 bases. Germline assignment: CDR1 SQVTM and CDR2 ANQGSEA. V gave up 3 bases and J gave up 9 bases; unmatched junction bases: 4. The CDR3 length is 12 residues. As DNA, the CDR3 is TGCAGCGTTGACAGGGGGCTCGGCATTCAGTACTTC. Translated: CSVDRGLGIQYF.

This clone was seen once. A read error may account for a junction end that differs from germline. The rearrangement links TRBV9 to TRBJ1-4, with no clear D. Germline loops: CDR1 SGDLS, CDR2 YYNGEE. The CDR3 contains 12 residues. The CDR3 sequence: CASSAHPGQPVF. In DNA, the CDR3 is TGTGCCAGCAGCGCCCATCCCGGGCAGCCTGTTTTT.

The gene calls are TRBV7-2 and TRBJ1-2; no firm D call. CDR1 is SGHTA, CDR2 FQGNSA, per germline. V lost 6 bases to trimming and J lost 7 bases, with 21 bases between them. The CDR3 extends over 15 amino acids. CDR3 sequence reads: CASRYPGRGVGGYTF. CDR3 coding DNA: TGTGCCAGCAGATACCCGGGAAGAGGAGTCGGTGGCTACACCTTC.

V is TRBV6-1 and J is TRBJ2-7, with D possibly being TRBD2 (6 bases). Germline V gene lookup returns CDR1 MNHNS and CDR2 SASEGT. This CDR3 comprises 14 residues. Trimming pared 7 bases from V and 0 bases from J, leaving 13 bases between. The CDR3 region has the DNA TGTGCCAGCACCCTGACTAGAATCTCCTACGAGCAGTACTTC. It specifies CASTLTRISYEQYF.

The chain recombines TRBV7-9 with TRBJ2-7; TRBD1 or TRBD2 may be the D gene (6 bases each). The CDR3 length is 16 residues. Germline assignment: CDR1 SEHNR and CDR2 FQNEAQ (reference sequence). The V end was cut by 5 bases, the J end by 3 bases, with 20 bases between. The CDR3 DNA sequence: TGTGCCAGCAGCCTTACGGGGGCAGGGCCACGCTACGAGCAGTACTTC. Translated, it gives CASSLTGAGPRYEQYF.

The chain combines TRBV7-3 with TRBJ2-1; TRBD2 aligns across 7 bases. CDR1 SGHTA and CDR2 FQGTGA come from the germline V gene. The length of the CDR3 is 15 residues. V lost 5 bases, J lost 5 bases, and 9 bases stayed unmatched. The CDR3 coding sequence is TGTGCCAGCAGCCGCCAAGGGCTAGCGGACAATGAGCAGTTCTTC. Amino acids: CASSRQGLADNEQFF.

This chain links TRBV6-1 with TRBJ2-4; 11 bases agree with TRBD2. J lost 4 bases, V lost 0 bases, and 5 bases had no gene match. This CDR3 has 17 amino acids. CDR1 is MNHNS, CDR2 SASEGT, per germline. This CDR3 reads CASSEAFLAGGKNIQYF. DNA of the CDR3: TGTGCCAGCAGTGAAGCGTTTCTAGCGGGAGGAAAAAACATTCAGTACTTC.

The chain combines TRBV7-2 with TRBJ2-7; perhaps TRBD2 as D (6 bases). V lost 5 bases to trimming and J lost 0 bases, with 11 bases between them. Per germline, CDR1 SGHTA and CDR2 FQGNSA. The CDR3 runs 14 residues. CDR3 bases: TGTGCCAGCAGCATTAGCGGTTACTCCTACGAGCAGTACTTC. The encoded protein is CASSISGYSYEQYF.

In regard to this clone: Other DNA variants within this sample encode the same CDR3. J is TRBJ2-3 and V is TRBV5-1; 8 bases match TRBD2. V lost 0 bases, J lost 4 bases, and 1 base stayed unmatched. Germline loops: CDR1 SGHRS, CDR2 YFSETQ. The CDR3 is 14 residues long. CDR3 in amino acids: CASSLGAGADTQYF. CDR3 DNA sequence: TGCGCCAGCAGCTTGGGAGCGGGAGCAGATACGCAGTATTTT.

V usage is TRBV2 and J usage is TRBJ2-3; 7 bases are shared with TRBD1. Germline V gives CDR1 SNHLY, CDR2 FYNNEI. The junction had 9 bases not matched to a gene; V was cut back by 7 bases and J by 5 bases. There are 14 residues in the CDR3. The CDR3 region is CASTQRTGGDTQYF. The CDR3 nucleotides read TGTGCCAGCACCCAAAGGACAGGCGGAGATACGCAGTATTTT.

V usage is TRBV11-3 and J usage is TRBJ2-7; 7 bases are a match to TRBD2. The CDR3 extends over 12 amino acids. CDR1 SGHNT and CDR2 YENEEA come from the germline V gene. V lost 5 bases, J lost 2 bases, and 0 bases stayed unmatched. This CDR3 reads CASSGTTYEQYF. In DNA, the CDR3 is TGTGCCAGCAGCGGGACTACCTACGAGCAGTACTTC.

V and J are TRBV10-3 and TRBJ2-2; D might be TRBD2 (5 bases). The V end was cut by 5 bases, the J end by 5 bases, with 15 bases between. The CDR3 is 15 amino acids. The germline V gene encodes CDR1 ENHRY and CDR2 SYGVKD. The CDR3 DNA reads TGTGCCATCAGTCCCCGGGGAGAGACGACCGGGGAGCTGTTTTTT. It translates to CAISPRGETTGELFF.

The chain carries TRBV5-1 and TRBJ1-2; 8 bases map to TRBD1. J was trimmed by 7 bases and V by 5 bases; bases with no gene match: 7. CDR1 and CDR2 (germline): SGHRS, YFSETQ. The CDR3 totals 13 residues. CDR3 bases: TGCGCCAGCAGTACCGGACAGGGTAGTGGCTACACCTTC. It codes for CASSTGQGSGYTF.

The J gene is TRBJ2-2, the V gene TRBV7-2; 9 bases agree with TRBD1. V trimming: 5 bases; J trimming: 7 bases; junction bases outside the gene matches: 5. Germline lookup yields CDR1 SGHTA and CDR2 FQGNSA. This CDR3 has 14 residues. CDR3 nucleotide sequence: TGTGCCAGCAGCGGCAGGACAGGGGTCGGGGAGCTGTTTTTT. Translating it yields CASSGRTGVGELFF.

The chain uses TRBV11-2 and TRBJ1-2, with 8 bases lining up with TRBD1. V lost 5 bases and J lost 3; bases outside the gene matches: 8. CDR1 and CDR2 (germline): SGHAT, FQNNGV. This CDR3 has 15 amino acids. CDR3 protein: CASSPGQATYYGYTF. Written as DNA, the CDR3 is TGTGCCAGCAGCCCGGGACAGGCAACCTACTATGGCTACACCTTC.